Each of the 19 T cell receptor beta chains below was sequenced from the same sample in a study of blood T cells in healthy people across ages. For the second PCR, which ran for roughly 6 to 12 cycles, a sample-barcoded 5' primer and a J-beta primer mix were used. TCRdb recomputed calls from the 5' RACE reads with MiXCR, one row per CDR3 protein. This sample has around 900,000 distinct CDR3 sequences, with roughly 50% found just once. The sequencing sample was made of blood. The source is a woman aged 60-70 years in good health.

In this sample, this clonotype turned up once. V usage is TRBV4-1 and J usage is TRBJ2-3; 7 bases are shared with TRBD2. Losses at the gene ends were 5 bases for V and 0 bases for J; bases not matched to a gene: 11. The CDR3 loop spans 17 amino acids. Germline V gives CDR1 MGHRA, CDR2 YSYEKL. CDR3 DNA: TGCGCCAGCAGCACCCGGGACTACAGAGCTAGCACAGATACGCAGTATTTT. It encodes CASSTRDYRASTDTQYF.

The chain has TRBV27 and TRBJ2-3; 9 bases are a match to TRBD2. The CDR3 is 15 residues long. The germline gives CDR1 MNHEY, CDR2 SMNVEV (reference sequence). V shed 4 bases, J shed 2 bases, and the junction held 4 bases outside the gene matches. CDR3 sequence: CASSWSGRPTDTQYF. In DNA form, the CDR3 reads TGTGCCAGCAGTTGGAGCGGGAGGCCCACAGATACGCAGTATTTT.

CDR3 sequence: CASSVTGAGTEAFF. The CDR3 region has the DNA TGTGCCAGCAGCGTAACAGGGGCGGGTACTGAAGCTTTCTTT. This sequence joins TRBV9 and TRBJ1-1; 7 bases are a match to TRBD1. Per the germline V gene, CDR1 is SGDLS and CDR2 is YYNGEE. The CDR3 runs 14 residues. Unmatched junction bases numbered 5, after V lost 1 base and J lost 5 bases.

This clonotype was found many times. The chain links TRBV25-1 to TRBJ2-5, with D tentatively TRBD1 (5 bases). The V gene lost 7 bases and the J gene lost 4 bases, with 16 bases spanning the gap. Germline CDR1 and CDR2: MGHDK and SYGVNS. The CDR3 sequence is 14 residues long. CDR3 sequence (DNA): TGTGCCAGCACCCCTAACAGGATTAGAGAGACCCAGTACTTC. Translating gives CASTPNRIRETQYF.

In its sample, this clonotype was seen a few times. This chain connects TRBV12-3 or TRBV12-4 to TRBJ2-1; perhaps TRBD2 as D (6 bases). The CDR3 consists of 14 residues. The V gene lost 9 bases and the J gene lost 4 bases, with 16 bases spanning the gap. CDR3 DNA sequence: TGTGCCAGAAGCCTCGGGACTTCTTACAATGAGCAGTTCTTC. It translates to CARSLGTSYNEQFF.

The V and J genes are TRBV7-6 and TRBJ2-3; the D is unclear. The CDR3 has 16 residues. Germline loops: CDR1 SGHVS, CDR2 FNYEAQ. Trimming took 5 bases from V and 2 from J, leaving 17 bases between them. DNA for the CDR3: TGTGCCAGCAGCCCGCTGGTGCTGGTTGACACAGATACGCAGTATTTT. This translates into CASSPLVLVDTDTQYF.

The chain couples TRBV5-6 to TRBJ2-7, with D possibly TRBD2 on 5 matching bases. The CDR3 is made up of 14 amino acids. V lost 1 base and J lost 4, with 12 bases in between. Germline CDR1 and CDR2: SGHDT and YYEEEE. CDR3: CASSLIEAEYEQYF. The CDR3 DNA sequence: TGTGCCAGCAGCTTGATAGAAGCGGAATACGAGCAGTACTTC. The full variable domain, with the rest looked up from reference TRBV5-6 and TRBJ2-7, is DAGVTQSPTHLIKTRGQQVTLRCSPKSGHDTVSWYQQALGQGPQFIFQYYEEEERQRGNFPDRFSGHQFPNYSSELNVNALLLGDSALYLCASSLIEAEYEQYFGPGTRLTVT.

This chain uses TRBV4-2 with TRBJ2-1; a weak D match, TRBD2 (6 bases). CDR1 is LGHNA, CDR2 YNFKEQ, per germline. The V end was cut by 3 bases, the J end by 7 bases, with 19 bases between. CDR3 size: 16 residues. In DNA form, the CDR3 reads TGTGCCAGCAGCCACCCCGGGGTTGTGAGCGGGAATGAGCAGTTCTTC. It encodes CASSHPGVVSGNEQFF.

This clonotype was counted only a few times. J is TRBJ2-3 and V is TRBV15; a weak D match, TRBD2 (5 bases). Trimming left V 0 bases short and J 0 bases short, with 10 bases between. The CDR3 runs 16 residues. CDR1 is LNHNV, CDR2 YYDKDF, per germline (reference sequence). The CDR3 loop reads CATSRDLARSTDTQYF. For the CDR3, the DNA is TGTGCCACCAGCAGAGATCTAGCAAGGAGCACAGATACGCAGTATTTT.

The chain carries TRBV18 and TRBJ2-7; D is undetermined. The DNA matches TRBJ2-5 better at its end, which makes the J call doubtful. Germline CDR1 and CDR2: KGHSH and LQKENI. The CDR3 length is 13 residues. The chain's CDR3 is CASSWHTGETQYF. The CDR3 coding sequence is TGTGCCAGCTCATGGCACACCGGGGAGACCCAGTACTTC.

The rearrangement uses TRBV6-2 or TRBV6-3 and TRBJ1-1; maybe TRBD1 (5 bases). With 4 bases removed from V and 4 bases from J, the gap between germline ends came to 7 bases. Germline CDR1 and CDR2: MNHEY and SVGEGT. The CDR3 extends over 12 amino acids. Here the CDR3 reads CASSWGSTEAFF. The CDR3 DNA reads TGTGCCAGCAGTTGGGGGAGCACTGAAGCTTTCTTT.

The CDR3 is CASSTDGAVNEKLFF. The CDR3 nucleotides are TGTGCCAGCAGCACAGACGGAGCAGTAAATGAAAAACTGTTTTTT. This chain uses TRBV7-9 with TRBJ1-4; D is unresolved. CDR1 SEHNR and CDR2 FQNEAQ come from the germline V gene (reference sequence). V was cut by 5 bases and J by 5 bases, with 15 bases left in between. This CDR3 has 15 amino acids.

The CDR3 DNA follows: TGTGCCAGCAGCTACGATTCCTTAGTATCCTTAGTGACGCAGTATTTT. The encoded protein is CASSYDSLVSLVTQYF. The chain has TRBV6-6 and TRBJ2-3; D gene unclear. Trimming shortened V by 6 bases and J by 9 bases, and 25 bases separated the two germline ends. Germline values: CDR1 MNHNY, CDR2 SVGAGI (reference sequence). The CDR3 is made up of 16 amino acids.

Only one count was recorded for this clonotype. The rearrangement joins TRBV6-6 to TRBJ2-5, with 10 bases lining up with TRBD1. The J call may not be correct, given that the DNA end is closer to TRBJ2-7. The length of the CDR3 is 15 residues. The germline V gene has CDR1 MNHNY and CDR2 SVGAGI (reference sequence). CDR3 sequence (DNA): TGTGCCAGCAGGTGGCCGGGACAGGGGACCAACGAGCAGTACTTC. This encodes CASRWPGQGTNEQYF.

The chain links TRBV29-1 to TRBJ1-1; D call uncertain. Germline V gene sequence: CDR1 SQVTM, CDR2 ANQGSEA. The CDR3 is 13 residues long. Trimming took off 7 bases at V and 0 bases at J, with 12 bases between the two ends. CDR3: CSGANGMNTEAFF. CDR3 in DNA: TGCAGCGGTGCAAACGGTATGAACACTGAAGCTTTCTTT.

The CDR3 loop is CASSSRGGQPNQPQHF. DNA of the CDR3: TGTGCCAGCAGTTCCCGGGGGGGGCAGCCCAATCAGCCCCAGCATTTT. The chain combines TRBV6-6 with TRBJ1-5, with D perhaps matching TRBD1 (6 bases). The CDR3 loop spans 16 amino acids. Trimming took off 4 bases at V and 3 bases at J, with 16 bases between the two ends. Germline lookup yields CDR1 MNHNY and CDR2 SVGAGI (reference sequence).

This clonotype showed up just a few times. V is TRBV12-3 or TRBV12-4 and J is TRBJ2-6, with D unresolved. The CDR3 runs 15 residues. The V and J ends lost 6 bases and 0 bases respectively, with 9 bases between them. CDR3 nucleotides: TGTGCCAGCAGAACACGGAACTCTGGGGCCAACGTCCTGACTTTC. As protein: CASRTRNSGANVLTF.

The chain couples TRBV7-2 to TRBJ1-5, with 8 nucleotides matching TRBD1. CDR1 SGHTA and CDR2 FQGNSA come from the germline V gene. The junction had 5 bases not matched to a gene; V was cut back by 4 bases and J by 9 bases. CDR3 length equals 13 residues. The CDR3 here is CASSYGTGLPQHF. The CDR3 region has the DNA TGTGCCAGCAGCTATGGGACAGGACTGCCCCAGCATTTT.

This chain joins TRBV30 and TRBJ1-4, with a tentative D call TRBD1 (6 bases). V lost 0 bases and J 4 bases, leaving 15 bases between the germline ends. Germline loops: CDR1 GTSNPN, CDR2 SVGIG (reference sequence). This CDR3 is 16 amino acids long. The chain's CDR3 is CAWSVPMTGLNEKLFF. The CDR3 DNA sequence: TGTGCCTGGAGTGTTCCAATGACAGGACTTAATGAAAAACTGTTTTTT.